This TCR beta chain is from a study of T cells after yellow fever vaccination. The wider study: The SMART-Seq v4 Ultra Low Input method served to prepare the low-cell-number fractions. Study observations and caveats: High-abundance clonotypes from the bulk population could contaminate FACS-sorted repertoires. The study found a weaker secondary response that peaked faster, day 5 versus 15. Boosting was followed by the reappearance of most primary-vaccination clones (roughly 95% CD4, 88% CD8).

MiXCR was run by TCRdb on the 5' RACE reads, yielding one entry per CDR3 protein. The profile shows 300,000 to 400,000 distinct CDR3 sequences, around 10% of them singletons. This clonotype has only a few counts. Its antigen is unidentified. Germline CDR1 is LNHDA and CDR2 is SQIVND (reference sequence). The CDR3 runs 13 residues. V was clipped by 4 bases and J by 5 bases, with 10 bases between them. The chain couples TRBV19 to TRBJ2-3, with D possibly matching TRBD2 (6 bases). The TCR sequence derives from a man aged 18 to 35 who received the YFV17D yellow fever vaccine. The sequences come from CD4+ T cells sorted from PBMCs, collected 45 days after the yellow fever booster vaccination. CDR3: CASSRGGIDTQYF. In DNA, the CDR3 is TGTGCCAGTAGTAGGGGAGGTATAGATACGCAGTATTTT.